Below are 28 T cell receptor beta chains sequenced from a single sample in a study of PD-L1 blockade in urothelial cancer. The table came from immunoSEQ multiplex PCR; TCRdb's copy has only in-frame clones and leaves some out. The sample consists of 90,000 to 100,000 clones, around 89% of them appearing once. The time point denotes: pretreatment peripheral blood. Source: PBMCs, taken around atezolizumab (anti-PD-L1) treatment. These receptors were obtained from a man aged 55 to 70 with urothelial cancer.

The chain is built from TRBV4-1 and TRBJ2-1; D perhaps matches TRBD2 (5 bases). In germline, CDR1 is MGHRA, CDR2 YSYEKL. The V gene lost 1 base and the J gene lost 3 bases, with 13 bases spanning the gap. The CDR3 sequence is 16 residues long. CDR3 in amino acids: CASSQALVSNYNEQFF. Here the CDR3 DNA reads TGCGCCAGCAGCCAAGCACTAGTTTCGAACTACAATGAGCAGTTCTTC.

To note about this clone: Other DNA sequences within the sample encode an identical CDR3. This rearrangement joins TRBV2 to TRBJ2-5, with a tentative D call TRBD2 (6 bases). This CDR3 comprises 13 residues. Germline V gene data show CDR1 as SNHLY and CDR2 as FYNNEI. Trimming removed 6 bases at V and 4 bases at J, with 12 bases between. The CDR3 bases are TGTGCCAGCAGCGCGGGACTTGGAGAGACCCAGTACTTC. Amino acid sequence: CASSAGLGETQYF.

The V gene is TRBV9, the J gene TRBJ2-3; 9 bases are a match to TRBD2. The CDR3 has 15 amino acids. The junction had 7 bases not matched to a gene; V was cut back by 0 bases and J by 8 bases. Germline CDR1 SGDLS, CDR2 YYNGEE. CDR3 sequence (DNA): TGTGCCAGCAGCGTAGTGGCGGGGGGGCCCGGTACGCAGTATTTT. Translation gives CASSVVAGGPGTQYF.

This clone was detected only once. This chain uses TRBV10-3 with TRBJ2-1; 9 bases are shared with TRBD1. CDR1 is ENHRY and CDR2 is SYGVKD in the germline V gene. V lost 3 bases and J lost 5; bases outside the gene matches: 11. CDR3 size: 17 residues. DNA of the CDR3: TGTGCCATCAGTGACCCCTCGACCGGGACAGGGAACAATGAGCAGTTCTTC. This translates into CAISDPSTGTGNNEQFF.

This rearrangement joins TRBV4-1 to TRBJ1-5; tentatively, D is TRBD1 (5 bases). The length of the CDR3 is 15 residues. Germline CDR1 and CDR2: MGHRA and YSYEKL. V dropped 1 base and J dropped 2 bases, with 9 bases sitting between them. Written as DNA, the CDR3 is TGCGCCAGCAGCCAAGCGGAAGGGGGCAATCAGCCCCAGCATTTT. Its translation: CASSQAEGGNQPQHF.

CDR3 sequence: CASSLEGQGQPQHF. DNA of the CDR3: TGCGCCAGCAGCTTGGAAGGCCAGGGTCAGCCCCAGCATTTT. The chain uses TRBV5-1 and TRBJ1-5, with D possibly matching TRBD1 (5 bases). CDR1 is SGHRS and CDR2 is YFSETQ in the germline V gene. This CDR3 comprises 14 residues. V gave up 0 bases and J gave up 6 bases, with 10 bases separating them.

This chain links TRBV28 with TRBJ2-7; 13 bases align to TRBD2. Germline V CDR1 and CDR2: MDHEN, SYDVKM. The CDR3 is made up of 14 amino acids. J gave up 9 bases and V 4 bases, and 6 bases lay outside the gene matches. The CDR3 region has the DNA TGTGCCAGCAGTTCCGGGACTAGCGGGAATCGGCAGTACTTC. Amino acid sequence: CASSSGTSGNRQYF.

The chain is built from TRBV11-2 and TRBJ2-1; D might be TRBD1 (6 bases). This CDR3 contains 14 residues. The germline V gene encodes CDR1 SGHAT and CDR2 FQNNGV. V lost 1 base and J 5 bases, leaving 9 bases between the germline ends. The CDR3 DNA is TGTGCCAGCAGCTTAGGGACAGCTAACAATGAGCAGTTCTTC. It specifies CASSLGTANNEQFF.

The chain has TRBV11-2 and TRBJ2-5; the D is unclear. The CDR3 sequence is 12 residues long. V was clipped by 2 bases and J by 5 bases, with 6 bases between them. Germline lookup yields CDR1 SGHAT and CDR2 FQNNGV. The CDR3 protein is CASSLTRETQYF. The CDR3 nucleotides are TGTGCCAGCAGCTTAACCCGGGAGACCCAGTACTTC.

CDR3 residues: CASSQDGQGVDTQYF. The CDR3 bases are TGCGCCAGCAGCCAAGACGGGCAGGGTGTAGATACGCAGTATTTT. The chain carries TRBV4-3 and TRBJ2-3, with D perhaps TRBD1 (5 bases). Per germline, CDR1 LGHNA and CDR2 YSLEER. V lost 0 bases, J lost 5 bases, and 12 bases lay in between. The CDR3 totals 15 residues.

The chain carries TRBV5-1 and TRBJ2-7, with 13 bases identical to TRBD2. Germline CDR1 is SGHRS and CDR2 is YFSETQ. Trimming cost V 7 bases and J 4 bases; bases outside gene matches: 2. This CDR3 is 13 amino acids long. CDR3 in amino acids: CASRTSGSYEQYF. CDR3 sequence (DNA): TGCGCCAGCCGGACTAGCGGGAGTTACGAGCAGTACTTC.

The chain's CDR3 is CASSFIPDSQETQYF. Here the CDR3 DNA reads TGCGCCAGCAGCTTCATCCCGGACAGCCAAGAGACCCAGTACTTC. The chain employs TRBV5-1 and TRBJ2-5, with a possible D match to TRBD1 (6 bases). V was shortened by 2 bases and J by 1 base, with 12 bases between the two germline ends. The CDR3 totals 15 residues. Germline V gives CDR1 SGHRS, CDR2 YFSETQ.

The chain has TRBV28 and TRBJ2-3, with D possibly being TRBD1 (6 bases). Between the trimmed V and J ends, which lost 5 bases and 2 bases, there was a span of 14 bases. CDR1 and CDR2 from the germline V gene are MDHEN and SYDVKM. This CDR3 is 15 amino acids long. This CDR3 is CASSPGDANTDTQYF. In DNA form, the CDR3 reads TGTGCCAGCAGTCCAGGGGACGCGAACACAGATACGCAGTATTTT.

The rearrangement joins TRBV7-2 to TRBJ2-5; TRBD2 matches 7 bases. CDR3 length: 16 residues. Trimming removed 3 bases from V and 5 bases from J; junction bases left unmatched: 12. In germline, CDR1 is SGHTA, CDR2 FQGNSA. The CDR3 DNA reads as TGTGCCAGCAGCTTTAGTATGGCGGGAGTGGGGGAGACCCAGTACTTC. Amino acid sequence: CASSFSMAGVGETQYF. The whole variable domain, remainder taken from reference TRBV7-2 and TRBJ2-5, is GAGVSQSPSNKVTEKGKDVELRCDPISGHTALYWYRQSLGQGLEFLIYFQGNSAPDKSGLPSDRFSAERTGGSVSTLTIQRTQQEDSAVYLCASSFSMAGVGETQYFGPGTRLLVL.

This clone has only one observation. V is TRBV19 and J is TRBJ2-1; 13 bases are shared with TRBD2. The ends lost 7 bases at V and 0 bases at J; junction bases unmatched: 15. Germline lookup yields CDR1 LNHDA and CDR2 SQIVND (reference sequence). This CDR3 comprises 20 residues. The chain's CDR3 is CASTKTSGLAGVTSYNEQFF. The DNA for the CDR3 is TGTGCCAGTACTAAGACCTCTGGACTAGCGGGAGTTACCTCCTACAATGAGCAGTTCTTC.

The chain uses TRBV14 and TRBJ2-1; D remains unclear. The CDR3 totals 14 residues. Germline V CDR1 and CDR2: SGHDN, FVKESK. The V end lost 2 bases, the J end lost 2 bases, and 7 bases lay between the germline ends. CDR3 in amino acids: CASSQTIAYNEQFF. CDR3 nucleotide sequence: TGTGCCAGCAGCCAAACTATCGCCTACAATGAGCAGTTCTTC.

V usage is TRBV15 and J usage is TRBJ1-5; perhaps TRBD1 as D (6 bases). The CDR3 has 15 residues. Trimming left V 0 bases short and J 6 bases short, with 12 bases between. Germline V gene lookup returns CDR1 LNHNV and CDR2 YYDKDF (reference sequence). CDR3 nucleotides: TGTGCCACCAGCAGAGAACAGGGTTGGGGTCAGCCCCAGCATTTT. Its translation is CATSREQGWGQPQHF.

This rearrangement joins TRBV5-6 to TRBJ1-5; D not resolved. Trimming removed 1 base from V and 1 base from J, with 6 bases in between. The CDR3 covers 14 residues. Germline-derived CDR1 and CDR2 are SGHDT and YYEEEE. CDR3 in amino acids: CASSLTGSNQPQHF. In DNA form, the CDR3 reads TGTGCCAGCAGCTTGACCGGGAGCAATCAGCCCCAGCATTTT. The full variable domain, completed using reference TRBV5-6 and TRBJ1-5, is DAGVTQSPTHLIKTRGQQVTLRCSPKSGHDTVSWYQQALGQGPQFIFQYYEEEERQRGNFPDRFSGHQFPNYSSELNVNALLLGDSALYLCASSLTGSNQPQHFGDGTRLSIL.

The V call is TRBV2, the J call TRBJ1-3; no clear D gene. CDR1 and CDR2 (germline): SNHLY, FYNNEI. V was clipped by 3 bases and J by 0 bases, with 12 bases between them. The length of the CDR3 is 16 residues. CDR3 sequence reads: CASSDREVVSGNTIYF. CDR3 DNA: TGTGCCAGCAGTGATCGGGAGGTAGTCTCTGGAAACACCATATATTTT.

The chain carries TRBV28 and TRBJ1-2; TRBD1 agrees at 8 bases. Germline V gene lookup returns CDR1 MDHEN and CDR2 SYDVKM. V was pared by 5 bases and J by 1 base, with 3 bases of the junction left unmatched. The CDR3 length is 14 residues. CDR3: CASSRGQDNYGYTF. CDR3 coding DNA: TGTGCCAGCAGTCGGGGACAGGATAACTATGGCTACACCTTC.

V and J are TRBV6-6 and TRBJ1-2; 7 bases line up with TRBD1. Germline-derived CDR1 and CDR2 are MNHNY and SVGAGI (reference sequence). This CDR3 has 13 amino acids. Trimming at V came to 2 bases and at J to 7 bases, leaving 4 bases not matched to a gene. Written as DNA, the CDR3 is TGTGCCAGCAGTTACAGACAGGGTACTGGCTACACCTTC. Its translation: CASSYRQGTGYTF.

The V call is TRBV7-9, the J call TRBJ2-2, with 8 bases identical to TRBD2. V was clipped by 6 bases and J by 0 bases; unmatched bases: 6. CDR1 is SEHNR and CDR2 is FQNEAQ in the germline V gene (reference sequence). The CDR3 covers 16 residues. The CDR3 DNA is TGTGCCAGCAGACTACGGACTAGCCCGAACACCGGGGAGCTGTTTTTT. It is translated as CASRLRTSPNTGELFF.

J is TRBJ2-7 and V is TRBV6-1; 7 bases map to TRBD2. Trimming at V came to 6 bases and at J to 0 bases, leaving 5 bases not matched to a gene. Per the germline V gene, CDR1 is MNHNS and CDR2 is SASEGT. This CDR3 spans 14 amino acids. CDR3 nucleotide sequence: TGTGCCAGCAGCTGGGGGGGGAGCTCCTACGAGCAGTACTTC. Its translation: CASSWGGSSYEQYF.

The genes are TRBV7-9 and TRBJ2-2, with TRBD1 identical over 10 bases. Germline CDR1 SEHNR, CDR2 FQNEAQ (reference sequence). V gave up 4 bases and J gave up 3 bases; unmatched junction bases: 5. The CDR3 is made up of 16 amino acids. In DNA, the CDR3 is TGTGCCAGCAGCTCCCCTGGACAGGGGGACACCGGGGAGCTGTTTTTT. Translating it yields CASSSPGQGDTGELFF.

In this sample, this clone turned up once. CDR3 sequence: CASGRAGASDTQYF. The CDR3 region has the DNA TGTGCCAGCGGGAGAGCGGGAGCTTCAGATACGCAGTATTTT. The chain carries TRBV7-9 and TRBJ2-3; 8 bases agree with TRBD2. V lost 8 bases and J lost 4; bases outside the gene matches: 8. The V gene's germline CDR1 is SEHNR and CDR2 FQNEAQ (reference sequence). There are 14 residues in the CDR3.

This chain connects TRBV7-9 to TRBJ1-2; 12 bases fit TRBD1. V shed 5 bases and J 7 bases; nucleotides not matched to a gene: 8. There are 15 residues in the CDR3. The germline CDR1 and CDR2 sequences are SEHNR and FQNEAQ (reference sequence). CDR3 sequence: CASSLTGTGGFGYTF. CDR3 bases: TGTGCCAGCAGCCTGACCGGGACAGGGGGCTTTGGCTACACCTTC. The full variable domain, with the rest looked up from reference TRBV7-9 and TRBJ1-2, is DTGVSQNPRHKITKRGQNVTFRCDPISEHNRLYWYRQTLGQGPEFLTYFQNEAQLEKSRLLSDRFSAERPKGSFSTLEIQRTEQGDSAMYLCASSLTGTGGFGYTFGSGTRLTVV.

The CDR3 bases are TGCGCCAGCAGCTTGCGATCGGGACTAGCGGGGACCCACGAGCAGTACTTC. Amino acid sequence: CASSLRSGLAGTHEQYF. The rearrangement joins TRBV5-1 to TRBJ2-7; 13 bases match TRBD2. Germline V gene data show CDR1 as SGHRS and CDR2 as YFSETQ. Trimming took 1 base from V and 5 from J; bases not matched to a gene: 9. The CDR3 covers 17 residues.

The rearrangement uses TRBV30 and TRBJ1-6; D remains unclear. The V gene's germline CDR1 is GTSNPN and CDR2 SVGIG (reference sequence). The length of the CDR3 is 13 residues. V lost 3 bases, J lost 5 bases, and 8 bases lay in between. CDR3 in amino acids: CAWRLGDNSPLHF. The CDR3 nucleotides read TGTGCCTGGAGGCTAGGAGATAATTCACCCCTCCACTTT.